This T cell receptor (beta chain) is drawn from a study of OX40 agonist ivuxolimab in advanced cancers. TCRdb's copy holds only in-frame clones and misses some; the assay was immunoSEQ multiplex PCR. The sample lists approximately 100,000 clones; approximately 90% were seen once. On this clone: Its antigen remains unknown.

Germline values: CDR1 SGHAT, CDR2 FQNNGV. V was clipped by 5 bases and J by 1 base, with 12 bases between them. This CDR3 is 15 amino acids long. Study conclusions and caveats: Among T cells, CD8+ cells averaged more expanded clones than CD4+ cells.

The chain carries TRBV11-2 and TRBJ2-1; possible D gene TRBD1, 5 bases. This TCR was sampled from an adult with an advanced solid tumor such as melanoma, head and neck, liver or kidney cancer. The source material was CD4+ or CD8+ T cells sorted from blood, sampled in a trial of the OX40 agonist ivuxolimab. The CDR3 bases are TGTGCCAGCAGCCTTCTCCAGGGTTCCTACAATGAGCAGTTCTTC. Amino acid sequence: CASSLLQGSYNEQFF.